The 25 T cell receptor beta chains below all came from one sample that was sequenced in a study of cytomegalovirus exposure and HLA in healthy donors. The PCR contained 60 Vbeta and 13 Jbeta primers. TCRdb's table, derived via immunoSEQ multiplex PCR, lists solely in-frame clones and lacks some. The table has 200,000 to 250,000 clones, approximately 82% seen once; the top ten hold 3.8%. Sequenced: PBMCs. The origin of the receptors is a male donor in good health and CMV-seronegative.

This clone has a single count. The junction and the germline gene differ at one end; a read error may be behind it. The chain combines TRBV7-7 with TRBJ2-1; D is perhaps TRBD2 (5 bases). This CDR3 comprises 15 residues. Germline lookup yields CDR1 SSHAT and CDR2 FNYEAQ (reference sequence). CDR3 DNA: TGTGCTAGCAGCTCTCAGGCGGGCTCCTACAATGAGCAGTTCTTC. This gives the protein CASSSQAGSYNEQFF. Using reference TRBV7-7 and TRBJ2-1 for the parts outside the CDR3, the full variable domain is GAGVSQSPRYKVTKRGQDVTLRCDPISSHATLYWYQQALGQGPEFLTYFNYEAQPDKSGLPSDRFSAERPEGSISTLTIQRTEQRDSAMYRCASSSQAGSYNEQFFGPGTRLTVL.

The rearrangement links TRBV7-3 to TRBJ2-1; D not resolved. Germline CDR1 SGHTA, CDR2 FQGTGA. Trimming shortened V by 6 bases and J by 9 bases, and 15 bases separated the two germline ends. This CDR3 contains 13 residues. The DNA of the CDR3 is TGTGCCAGCAGTCCCCCAAGCCGGAGTGAGCAGTTCTTC. Translated: CASSPPSRSEQFF.

The chain combines TRBV29-1 with TRBJ1-1; 7 nucleotides agree with TRBD1. Germline lookup yields CDR1 SQVTM and CDR2 ANQGSEA. The CDR3 extends over 14 amino acids. The V and J ends lost 6 bases and 0 bases, in that order; junction bases with no gene match: 7. The CDR3 is CSVRPGQMNTEAFF. CDR3 DNA: TGCAGCGTCCGTCCGGGACAGATGAACACTGAAGCTTTCTTT.

In this sample, this clone turned up once. The V gene is TRBV13, the J gene TRBJ2-7; D remains unclear. From germline, CDR1 is PRHDT and CDR2 FYEKMQ (reference sequence). This CDR3 has 14 residues. V was clipped by 2 bases and J by 4 bases, with 12 bases between them. CDR3 loop: CASSLSSRYYEQYF. As DNA, the CDR3 is TGTGCCAGCAGCTTATCTTCCAGGTATTACGAGCAGTACTTC.

This clone was seen only a few times. The DNA of the CDR3 is TGCGCCAGCAGACAGGGATATGAAGCTTTCTTT. Residues: CASRQGYEAFF. The chain employs TRBV10-2 and TRBJ1-1; the D gene is possibly TRBD1 (6 bases). CDR1 and CDR2 from the germline V gene are WSHSY and SAAADI. V was shortened by 6 bases and J by 7 bases, with 9 bases between the two germline ends. This CDR3 spans 11 amino acids.

J is TRBJ2-7 and V is TRBV19, with 8 bases matching TRBD2. Germline values: CDR1 LNHDA, CDR2 SQIVND (reference sequence). With V trimmed by 2 bases and J by 5 bases, 5 bases remained unmatched. The CDR3 loop spans 14 amino acids. The CDR3: CASSISGGSHEQYF. The CDR3 DNA reads as TGTGCCAGTAGTATATCGGGAGGGTCCCACGAGCAGTACTTC.

The J gene is TRBJ2-1, the V gene TRBV28; the D gene is possibly TRBD2 (5 bases). Germline V gives CDR1 MDHEN, CDR2 SYDVKM. Trimming took off 5 bases at V and 5 bases at J, with 16 bases between the two ends. The length of the CDR3 is 15 residues. CDR3 nucleotide sequence: TGTGCCAGCAGTCCTCGGGTAGCGAGACACAATGAGCAGTTCTTC. It yields the protein CASSPRVARHNEQFF.

The chain is built from TRBV28 and TRBJ2-7; 9 bases fit TRBD2. Trimming removed 5 bases from V and 4 bases from J; junction bases left unmatched: 3. The CDR3 runs to 13 residues. The germline gives CDR1 MDHEN, CDR2 SYDVKM. The CDR3 DNA reads TGTGCCAGCAGTCTAGCGGGATCATACGAGCAGTACTTC. Translation: CASSLAGSYEQYF.

V usage is TRBV19 and J usage is TRBJ1-1; D is undetermined. The CDR3 is made up of 16 amino acids. V lost 0 bases, J lost 4 bases, and 15 bases lay in between. The germline CDR1 and CDR2 sequences are LNHDA and SQIVND (reference sequence). The CDR3 loop reads CASSIDFARWATEAFF. CDR3 DNA sequence: TGTGCCAGTAGTATAGATTTCGCCAGGTGGGCCACTGAAGCTTTCTTT.

This clone was counted once. The V and J genes are TRBV7-6 and TRBJ2-2; D might be TRBD2 (6 bases). V gave up 0 bases and J gave up 1 base, with 9 bases separating them. The CDR3 is 16 amino acids. CDR1 is SGHVS, CDR2 FNYEAQ, per germline. CDR3 in amino acids: CASSLAAGLNTGELFF. CDR3 sequence (DNA): TGTGCCAGCAGCTTAGCAGCGGGCCTGAACACCGGGGAGCTGTTTTTT.

The chain employs TRBV7-2 and TRBJ2-7; 11 nucleotides align to TRBD2. V lost 0 bases and J lost 5; bases outside the gene matches: 3. The germline gives CDR1 SGHTA, CDR2 FQGNSA. CDR3 length equals 15 residues. This CDR3 is CASSLASGRADEQYF. Here the CDR3 DNA reads TGTGCCAGCAGCTTAGCTAGCGGGAGGGCCGACGAGCAGTACTTC.

V gene TRBV6-1 combines with J gene TRBJ2-3; the D gene is possibly TRBD2 (6 bases). Looked up from germline, CDR1 is MNHNS and CDR2 is SASEGT. V was clipped by 1 base and J by 3 bases, with 14 bases between them. The CDR3 runs 16 residues. The CDR3 nucleotides read TGTGCCAGCAGTGAAGGCCCTCTGGCGGGAACAGATACGCAGTATTTT. This sequence encodes CASSEGPLAGTDTQYF.

The chain uses TRBV30 and TRBJ1-1, with a weak D call TRBD1 (6 bases). The V end was cut by 4 bases, the J end by 5 bases, with 17 bases between. Per the germline V gene, CDR1 is GTSNPN and CDR2 is SVGIG (reference sequence). This CDR3 contains 14 residues. Here the CDR3 DNA reads TGTGCCTGGAACTCGGGTCTCCAGGGGACTGAAGCTTTCTTT. Amino acids: CAWNSGLQGTEAFF.

The rearrangement uses TRBV29-1 and TRBJ2-1; 7 positions agree with TRBD2. Losses at the gene ends were 7 bases for V and 0 bases for J; bases not matched to a gene: 15. Germline loops: CDR1 SQVTM, CDR2 ANQGSEA. The CDR3 has 17 residues. CDR3: CSAVRHEAGSSYNEQFF. Written as DNA, the CDR3 is TGCAGCGCCGTGCGCCATGAAGCGGGGAGCTCCTACAATGAGCAGTTCTTC.

The chain is built from TRBV5-1 and TRBJ2-3; TRBD2 matches at 7 bases. CDR3 length: 15 residues. The V and J ends lost 0 bases and 1 base, in that order; junction bases with no gene match: 2. Germline V gene lookup returns CDR1 SGHRS and CDR2 YFSETQ. For the CDR3, the DNA is TGCGCCAGCAGCTTGGCGGGGGGAGGCACAGATACGCAGTATTTT. It yields the protein CASSLAGGGTDTQYF.

The V and J genes are TRBV5-8 and TRBJ2-1; the match to TRBD2 covers 13 bases. Trimming cost V 3 bases and J 4 bases; bases outside gene matches: 7. Germline-derived CDR1 and CDR2 are SGHTS and YDEGEE. The CDR3 contains 17 residues. CDR3 residues: CASSWRGLAGMYNEQFF. CDR3 nucleotides: TGTGCCAGCAGCTGGCGGGGACTAGCGGGAATGTACAATGAGCAGTTCTTC.

A few counts support this clone. The chain is built from TRBV18 and TRBJ1-2, with D perhaps matching TRBD1 (5 bases). Germline V gene lookup returns CDR1 KGHSH and CDR2 LQKENI. This CDR3 has 16 residues. Trimming shortened V by 2 bases and J by 4 bases, and 17 bases separated the two germline ends. Here the CDR3 reads CASSPNPQGGIYGYTF. The CDR3 DNA is TGTGCCAGCTCACCAAACCCCCAGGGAGGAATCTATGGCTACACCTTC. The full variable domain, its missing parts supplied by reference TRBV18 and TRBJ1-2, is NAGVMQNPRHLVRRRGQEARLRCSPMKGHSHVYWYRQLPEEGLKFMVYLQKENIIDESGMPKERFSAEFPKEGPSILRIQQVVRGDSAAYFCASSPNPQGGIYGYTFGSGTRLTVV.

The chain has TRBV7-9 and TRBJ1-4; TRBD1 aligns across 7 bases. The CDR3 is 17 amino acids. V lost 3 bases, J lost 3 bases, and 10 bases stayed unmatched. Germline CDR1 reads SEHNR; CDR2 reads FQNEAQ (reference sequence). The CDR3 is CASSFYPTGEANEKLFF. CDR3 DNA: TGTGCCAGCAGCTTCTACCCCACAGGGGAGGCTAATGAAAAACTGTTTTTT.

This chain links TRBV4-2 with TRBJ2-3, with D possibly matching TRBD2 (5 bases). Per germline, CDR1 LGHNA and CDR2 YNFKEQ. This CDR3 has 16 residues. The germline V and J ends were trimmed by 5 bases and 0 bases, with 15 bases remaining between them. The CDR3 DNA sequence: TGTGCCAGCAGCTTACCGAGCGGAACTAGCACAGATACGCAGTATTTT. It encodes CASSLPSGTSTDTQYF.

This chain connects TRBV10-3 to TRBJ2-7; the match to TRBD1 covers 8 bases. This CDR3 contains 14 residues. CDR1 and CDR2 from the germline V gene are ENHRY and SYGVKD. Germline trimming cut 6 bases from V and 3 bases from J; bases unmatched to any gene: 7. The CDR3 DNA reads as TGTGCCATCAGAACGGACAGGGTTGGCTACGAGCAGTACTTC. As protein: CAIRTDRVGYEQYF.

This clone was seen a single time. The chain uses TRBV28 and TRBJ2-1; a weak D match, TRBD2 (5 bases). Trimming cost V 5 bases and J 9 bases, with 14 bases left between them. The germline CDR1 and CDR2 sequences are MDHEN and SYDVKM. The CDR3 consists of 13 residues. The CDR3 DNA reads as TGTGCCAGCAGTGACGGGAACGGATCTGAGCAGTTCTTC. This encodes CASSDGNGSEQFF.

This chain joins TRBV5-1 and TRBJ2-3, with 9 bases identical to TRBD2. V lost 1 base, J lost 1 base, and 10 bases stayed unmatched. This CDR3 region has 18 residues. Germline V lookup: CDR1 SGHRS, CDR2 YFSETQ. The DNA of the CDR3 is TGCGCCAGCAGCTTGAAGCTTGCGGGAGGGCCGGGCACAGATACGCAGTATTTT. Its translation is CASSLKLAGGPGTDTQYF. The entire variable domain, with the rest obtained from reference TRBV5-1 and TRBJ2-3, is as follows: KAGVTQTPRYLIKTRGQQVTLSCSPISGHRSVSWYQQTPGQGLQFLFEYFSETQRNKGNFPGRFSGRQFSNSRSEMNVSTLELGDSALYLCASSLKLAGGPGTDTQYFGPGTRLTVL.

The CDR3 is CASSYGGTVNQPQHF. CDR3 in DNA: TGTGCCAGCAGTTATGGAGGGACAGTCAATCAGCCCCAGCATTTT. The chain has TRBV28 and TRBJ1-5, with TRBD1 matching 7 bases. The CDR3 has 15 amino acids. Germline V gene lookup returns CDR1 MDHEN and CDR2 SYDVKM. Unmatched junction bases numbered 6, after V lost 4 bases and J lost 3 bases. The full variable domain, its missing parts supplied by reference TRBV28 and TRBJ1-5, is DVKVTQSSRYLVKRTGEKVFLECVQDMDHENMFWYRQDPGLGLRLIYFSYDVKMKEKGDIPEGYSVSREKKERFSLILESASTNQTSMYLCASSYGGTVNQPQHFGDGTRLSIL.

The rearrangement uses TRBV5-5 and TRBJ1-5, with a possible D match to TRBD1 (5 bases). V lost 2 bases, J lost 0 bases, and 18 bases lay in between. The CDR3 consists of 18 residues. The germline V gene encodes CDR1 SGHKS and CDR2 YYEKEE (reference sequence). As DNA, the CDR3 is TGTGCCAGCAGCTTTAATTTATTTCAGGGCCGTAGCAATCAGCCCCAGCATTTT. Residues: CASSFNLFQGRSNQPQHF.

The chain links TRBV5-4 to TRBJ2-7, with D perhaps matching TRBD2 (6 bases). CDR1 and CDR2 from the germline V gene are SGHNT and YYREEE (reference sequence). The CDR3 runs to 13 residues. V was trimmed by 2 bases and J by 4 bases, leaving 10 bases between them. CDR3 coding DNA: TGTGCCAGCAGCTTTACCAGCGGGTACGAGCAGTACTTC. Protein sequence: CASSFTSGYEQYF.